This TCR beta chain was sequenced during a study of T cell responses to AZD1222 COVID-19 vaccine. The count of this clone is one. What it recognizes is unknown. Profiled with immunoSEQ multiplex PCR; TCRdb holds only in-frame clones, not every one. Of about 81,000 clones listed, around 84% are singletons. Trimming removed 1 base from V and 4 bases from J, with 2 bases in between. Germline lookup yields CDR1 MNHEY and CDR2 SMNVEV (reference sequence). CDR3 size: 11 residues. Whole-study results and caveats: Spike-wide vaccine-associated CD4 TCRs dominated at 160-218 and 743-854. No day 14 peak samples; only post-peak repertoires were characterized.

The TCR comes from an adult who received the AZD1222 COVID-19 vaccine. The chain employs TRBV27 and TRBJ2-7, with D uncertain. Sample: peripheral blood, taken 28 days after the second AZD1222 dose. DNA for the CDR3: TGTGCCAGCAGTTTATGGTACGAGCAGTACTTC. Its translation: CASSLWYEQYF.